This T cell receptor beta chain was profiled in a study of blood T cells in healthy people across ages. General study points: Compared with aged donors, long-lived donors showed fewer expanded clones, suggesting selection.

The CDR3 loop spans 15 amino acids. Deletions cut 0 bases from V and 3 bases from J, with 11 bases between. Looked up from germline, CDR1 is DFQATT and CDR2 is SNEGSKA (reference sequence). For every donor, a draw yielded 9.5 to 10 milliliters of peripheral blood. For the second PCR, which ran for about 6 to 11 cycles, a sample-barcoded 5' primer and a J-beta primer mix were used. Every cDNA was tagged by a template-switch adaptor with 12 random nucleotides. TCRdb called the 5' RACE reads again in MiXCR, with one record for every CDR3 protein. The sample lists 850,000 to 1,000,000 distinct CDR3 sequences; around 54% were seen once. To note about this clonotype: What it recognizes is unknown.

The sample consisted of blood. The TCR sequence derives from a woman aged 60-75 years in good health. The chain is built from TRBV20-1 and TRBJ1-4; D may be TRBD1 (5 bases). The DNA for the CDR3 is TGCAGTGCTAGAGATACGGGGCAGGCTAATGAAAAACTGTTTTTT. It is translated as CSARDTGQANEKLFF.